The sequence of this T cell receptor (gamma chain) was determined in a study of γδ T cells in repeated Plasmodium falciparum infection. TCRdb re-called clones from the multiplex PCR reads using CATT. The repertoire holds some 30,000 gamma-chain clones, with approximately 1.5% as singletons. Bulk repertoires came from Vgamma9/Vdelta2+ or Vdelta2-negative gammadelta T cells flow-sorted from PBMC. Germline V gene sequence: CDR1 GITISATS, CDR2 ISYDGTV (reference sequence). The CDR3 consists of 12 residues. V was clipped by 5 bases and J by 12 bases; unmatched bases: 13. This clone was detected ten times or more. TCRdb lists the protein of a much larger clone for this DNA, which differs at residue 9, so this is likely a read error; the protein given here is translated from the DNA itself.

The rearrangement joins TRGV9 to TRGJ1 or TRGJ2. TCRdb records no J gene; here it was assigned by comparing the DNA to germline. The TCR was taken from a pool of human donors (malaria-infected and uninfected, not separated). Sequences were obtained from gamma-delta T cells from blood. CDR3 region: CALWGPKLRKLF. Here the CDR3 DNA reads TGTGCCTTGTGGGGGCCTAAACTTAGGAAACTCTTT.